Each of the 27 T cell receptor beta chains below was sequenced from the same sample in a study of response to subunit inactivated influenza vaccine. Each CDR3 protein gets one entry after TCRdb re-called the RT-PCR reads with MiXCR. The table lists hundreds of thousands of distinct CDR3 sequences, about 15% of them singletons, with 2.5% to 3.5% in the top ten. The sample in question was CD4+ T cells sorted from PBMCs, obtained 23 to 25 months after vaccination. These receptors were collected from a man aged 50-75 years who received an inactivated influenza vaccine.

This clonotype was picked up a small number of times. The rearrangement joins TRBV6-5 to TRBJ1-5; 7 bases match TRBD1. Per germline, CDR1 MNHEY and CDR2 SVGAGI. The CDR3 runs 16 residues. The V gene end was trimmed by 2 bases and the J gene end by 2 bases; junction bases not matched to a gene: 6. The DNA for the CDR3 is TGTGCCAGCAGTTACGGAGGGGGCCAGGGCAATCAGCCCCAGCATTTT. It yields the protein CASSYGGGQGNQPQHF.

The table lists this clonotype with a few counts. The chain joins TRBV5-1 to TRBJ2-3; no clear D gene. This CDR3 has 15 residues. Germline assignment: CDR1 SGHRS and CDR2 YFSETQ. V lost 4 bases and J lost 2, with 14 bases in between. The CDR3 DNA is TGCGCCAGCAGCGTGGACGGACGGGCCACAGATACGCAGTATTTT. Translated, it gives CASSVDGRATDTQYF.

This clonotype was picked up a small number of times. The rearrangement joins TRBV20-1 to TRBJ1-5, with D perhaps matching TRBD1 (5 bases). The CDR3 totals 13 residues. Germline-derived CDR1 and CDR2 are DFQATT and SNEGSKA (reference sequence). V was clipped by 3 bases and J by 4 bases, with 10 bases between them. CDR3 sequence (DNA): TGCAGTGCTAGTCCCGGGACTAATCAGCCCCAGCATTTT. Its protein product is CSASPGTNQPQHF.

In this sample, this clonotype turned up a few times. This sequence joins TRBV4-2 and TRBJ1-3; D gene unclear. The CDR3 covers 13 residues. CDR1 and CDR2 (germline): LGHNA, YNFKEQ. Trimming took 6 bases from V and 2 from J, leaving 8 bases between them. The CDR3 here is CASRDSPGNTIYF. The CDR3 DNA follows: TGTGCCAGCAGGGACTCCCCTGGAAACACCATATATTTT.

This clonotype showed up many times. The V and J genes are TRBV6-5 and TRBJ1-6; 8 nucleotides line up with TRBD1. From germline, CDR1 is MNHEY and CDR2 SVGAGI. The CDR3 consists of 15 residues. V gave up 2 bases and J gave up 6 bases; unmatched junction bases: 3. This CDR3 reads CASSYRQGINSPLHF. In DNA form, the CDR3 reads TGTGCCAGCAGTTACCGACAGGGGATTAATTCACCCCTCCACTTT.

The rearrangement links TRBV4-3 to TRBJ2-3; D unresolved. V gave up 4 bases and J gave up 3 bases, with 11 bases separating them. The CDR3 sequence is 14 residues long. CDR1 and CDR2 from the germline V gene are LGHNA and YSLEER. CDR3 region: CASSPTIGTDTQYF. For the CDR3, the DNA is TGCGCCAGCAGCCCAACCATTGGTACAGATACGCAGTATTTT.

The genes are TRBV6-5 and TRBJ1-3; D is possibly TRBD1 (5 bases). Trimming cost V 7 bases and J 0 bases, with 19 bases left between them. CDR3 length: 17 residues. Germline CDR1 and CDR2: MNHEY and SVGAGI. CDR3 nucleotides: TGTGCCAGCATTTGGAGGGGCAGCGGCCGCTCTGGAAACACCATATATTTT. Translation gives CASIWRGSGRSGNTIYF.

At least ten counts were recorded for this clonotype. This chain joins TRBV12-3 or TRBV12-4 and TRBJ2-7; TRBD2 matches 10 bases. Trimming at V came to 3 bases and at J to 1 base, leaving 3 bases not matched to a gene. The CDR3 covers 15 residues. CDR3 DNA sequence: TGTGCCAGCAGTTTCAAGCGGGAGGGTTCCTACGAGCAGTACTTC. This sequence encodes CASSFKREGSYEQYF.

This clonotype was seen a handful of times. The V call is TRBV5-1, the J call TRBJ2-5; TRBD1 matches at 7 bases. Germline loops: CDR1 SGHRS, CDR2 YFSETQ. The CDR3 is made up of 14 amino acids. Trimming at V came to 4 bases and at J to 5 bases, leaving 8 bases not matched to a gene. The CDR3 DNA follows: TGCGCCAGCAGCAGTCGACAGGGCTTGGAGACCCAGTACTTC. Protein: CASSSRQGLETQYF.

This clonotype was counted only a few times. V usage is TRBV20-1 and J usage is TRBJ1-1; D perhaps matches TRBD1 (5 bases). Per the germline V gene, CDR1 is DFQATT and CDR2 is SNEGSKA (reference sequence). The CDR3 contains 15 residues. V gave up 0 bases and J gave up 5 bases, with 16 bases separating them. CDR3 region: CSARDKHTGRTEAFF. CDR3 DNA sequence: TGCAGTGCTAGAGATAAGCATACAGGCCGGACTGAAGCTTTCTTT.

The chain employs TRBV7-2 and TRBJ2-1; 8 bases are shared with TRBD1. The junction had 8 bases not matched to a gene; V was cut back by 6 bases and J by 10 bases. CDR3 length equals 13 residues. The germline gives CDR1 SGHTA, CDR2 FQGNSA. The CDR3 DNA sequence: TGTGCCAGCAGTCGGACAGGGTTAAGGGAGCAGTTCTTC. Translation gives CASSRTGLREQFF.

This clonotype showed up many times. The chain is built from TRBV20-1 and TRBJ2-7; D perhaps matches TRBD1 (6 bases). Between the trimmed V and J ends, which lost 1 base and 0 bases, there was a span of 10 bases. This CDR3 contains 14 residues. Germline V gives CDR1 DFQATT, CDR2 SNEGSKA (reference sequence). CDR3 DNA: TGCAGTGCTAGAGGGACAGTATTCTCCTACGAGCAGTACTTC. Amino acids: CSARGTVFSYEQYF.

V usage is TRBV6-1 and J usage is TRBJ1-1; D is unclear. The germline V gene encodes CDR1 MNHNS and CDR2 SASEGT. The CDR3 loop spans 14 amino acids. V was cut by 3 bases and J by 0 bases, with 8 bases left in between. The CDR3 protein is CASSDYGVNTEAFF. The CDR3 region has the DNA TGTGCCAGCAGTGATTACGGAGTGAACACTGAAGCTTTCTTT.

This clonotype was observed at least ten times. The rearrangement links TRBV3-1 to TRBJ2-7; TRBD1 agrees at 7 bases. Germline V CDR1 and CDR2: LGHDT, YNNKEL (reference sequence). The CDR3 loop spans 15 amino acids. The V gene end was trimmed by 1 base and the J gene end by 1 base; junction bases not matched to a gene: 4. As DNA, the CDR3 is TGTGCCAGCAGCCAAGCTAGGGGGCGATCCTACGAGCAGTACTTC. Translating gives CASSQARGRSYEQYF.

About this clonotype itself: Relative to the germline gene, one junction end is altered; a read error may explain this. V usage is TRBV14 and J usage is TRBJ2-2; 7 bases map to TRBD2. The CDR3 totals 17 residues. The germline CDR1 and CDR2 sequences are SGHDN and FVKESK. The CDR3 DNA is TGTGCCAGCAGACAAGGGAGGGGCAGGGCGAACACCGGGGAGCTGTTTTTT. Translated, it gives CASRQGRGRANTGELFF.

This clonotype came up a few times. The chain combines TRBV5-8 with TRBJ1-1; D might be TRBD1 (5 bases). The CDR3 has 16 amino acids. Trimming took 4 bases from V and 3 from J, leaving 19 bases between them. CDR1 and CDR2 from the germline V gene are SGHTS and YDEGEE. The CDR3: CASSPGTTRLDTEAFF. Here the CDR3 DNA reads TGTGCCAGCAGCCCAGGGACGACCCGCCTGGACACTGAAGCTTTCTTT.

The chain recombines TRBV10-3 with TRBJ1-1; D is unclear. The CDR3 runs 12 residues. V dropped 6 bases and J dropped 0 bases, with 5 bases sitting between them. The germline gives CDR1 ENHRY, CDR2 SYGVKD. CDR3 bases: TGTGCCATCAGATCCATGAACACTGAAGCTTTCTTT. Protein: CAIRSMNTEAFF.

CDR3 DNA sequence: TGTGCCAGCTCACCCTTGCTGGGGACCTCCTACAATGAGCAGTTCTTC. As protein: CASSPLLGTSYNEQFF. V is TRBV18 and J is TRBJ2-1, with D perhaps matching TRBD1 or TRBD2 (5 bases each). The V gene lost 3 bases and the J gene lost 0 bases, with 12 bases spanning the gap. Germline assignment: CDR1 KGHSH and CDR2 LQKENI. The CDR3 has 16 amino acids.

This clonotype was seen only a few times. The V call is TRBV13, the J call TRBJ2-2; possible D gene TRBD1, 5 bases. Trimming left V 5 bases short and J 4 bases short, with 11 bases between. Germline values: CDR1 PRHDT, CDR2 FYEKMQ (reference sequence). The CDR3 length is 14 residues. CDR3 sequence reads: CASSRGKSTGELFF. The CDR3 region has the DNA TGTGCCAGCAGCAGGGGAAAGAGCACCGGGGAGCTGTTTTTT.

This sequence joins TRBV25-1 and TRBJ2-1, with a possible D match to TRBD1 (6 bases). The CDR3 runs to 13 residues. CDR1 is MGHDK, CDR2 SYGVNS, per germline. Trimming pared 6 bases from V and 3 bases from J, leaving 9 bases between. In DNA, the CDR3 is TGTGCCAGCAGGGACAGTTACTACAATGAGCAGTTCTTC. It encodes CASRDSYYNEQFF.

The chain is built from TRBV29-1 and TRBJ1-1, with 10 bases aligning to TRBD1. The CDR3 has 13 amino acids. Germline V CDR1 and CDR2: SQVTM, ANQGSEA. The J segment lost 3 bases and the V segment lost 6 bases, leaving 4 bases of the junction unmatched. In nucleotides, the CDR3 is TGCAGCGTAACCGGGACAGGGGACACTGAAGCTTTCTTT. It specifies CSVTGTGDTEAFF.

The rearrangement uses TRBV7-2 and TRBJ2-3; D remains ambiguous. There are 13 residues in the CDR3. V lost 6 bases, J lost 4 bases, and 11 bases lay in between. Germline-derived CDR1 and CDR2 are SGHTA and FQGNSA. The CDR3 reads CASRSAGSDTQYF. DNA of the CDR3: TGTGCCAGCAGGAGTGCCGGGTCAGATACGCAGTATTTT.

This chain's CDR3 is CSARDYSRSNTIYF. For the CDR3, the DNA is TGCAGTGCTAGAGATTATTCGAGGTCAAACACCATATATTTT. The chain combines TRBV20-1 with TRBJ1-3; D unresolved. The CDR3 has 14 amino acids. Looked up from germline, CDR1 is DFQATT and CDR2 is SNEGSKA (reference sequence). V was trimmed by 0 bases and J by 6 bases, leaving 12 bases between them.

About this clonotype: This CDR3 is missing its conserved last phenylalanine or tryptophan, likely due to a read error. The chain links TRBV6-5 to TRBJ2-3, with 8 bases fitting TRBD2. The germline CDR1 and CDR2 sequences are MNHEY and SVGAGI. V dropped 6 bases and J dropped 1; count of bases not matched to a gene: 9. The CDR3 consists of 16 residues. The CDR3: CASSLLPAGGTDTQYI. The CDR3 DNA is TGTGCCAGCAGCTTGCTCCCAGCGGGAGGCACAGATACGCAGTATATT.

In DNA form, the CDR3 reads TGTGCCAGCAGCCCCCGGCTAGCGAGAGGTTACTCCTACAATGAGCAGTTCTTC. This gives the protein CASSPRLARGYSYNEQFF. This chain links TRBV4-2 with TRBJ2-1; weak D call: TRBD2 (6 bases). The CDR3 length is 18 residues. CDR1 LGHNA and CDR2 YNFKEQ come from the germline V gene. With 4 bases removed from V and 0 bases from J, the gap between germline ends came to 19 bases.

This clonotype occurred a few times. The rearrangement uses TRBV7-8 and TRBJ1-1; the match to TRBD1 covers 8 bases. The CDR3 has 13 amino acids. The V and J ends lost 6 bases and 7 bases, in that order; junction bases with no gene match: 7. CDR1 and CDR2 from the germline V gene are SGHVS and FQNEAQ. CDR3 DNA sequence: TGTGCCAGCAGTCGAAGAGACAGGGGTGAAGCTTTCTTT. Encoded protein: CASSRRDRGEAFF.

This clonotype has a handful of counts. The chain couples TRBV27 to TRBJ1-4; 7 positions agree with TRBD1. The CDR3 spans 14 residues. Germline values: CDR1 MNHEY, CDR2 SMNVEV (reference sequence). Germline trimming cut 5 bases from V and 8 bases from J; bases unmatched to any gene: 8. This chain's CDR3 is CASSPQGVREKLFF. The DNA for the CDR3 is TGTGCCAGCAGTCCCCAGGGGGTGAGAGAAAAACTGTTTTTT.